These 5 T cell receptor beta chains were all obtained from the same sample, sequenced in a study of graft-versus-host responses after intestinal transplantation. TCRdb's copy holds only in-frame clones and misses some; the assay was immunoSEQ multiplex PCR. Of about 97,000 clones listed, around nine tenths were seen once; the top ten hold about 16%. Sample: PBMCs, taken roughly 410 days after intestinal transplant. These TCRs come from a human patient who received an intestinal transplant, so some T cells may come from the graft donor.

CDR3 loop: CASSLAWQGYGYTF. In DNA form, the CDR3 reads TGTGCCAGCAGCTTAGCTTGGCAGGGTTATGGCTACACCTTC. V usage is TRBV7-2 and J usage is TRBJ1-2; tentatively, D is TRBD1 (5 bases). The CDR3 covers 14 residues. From germline, CDR1 is SGHTA and CDR2 FQGNSA. V lost 0 bases, J lost 5 bases, and 10 bases lay in between.

The DNA of the CDR3 is TGTGCCAGCACTCGACTAGGTGGCTACACCTTC. It encodes CASTRLGGYTF. The J gene is TRBJ1-2, the V gene TRBV9; D not resolved. The CDR3 runs 11 residues. The V and J ends lost 6 bases and 7 bases respectively, with 10 bases between them. Germline V CDR1 and CDR2: SGDLS, YYNGEE.

The V gene is TRBV7-3, the J gene TRBJ2-3, with D tentatively TRBD1 (6 bases). Trimming took off 5 bases at V and 4 bases at J, with 7 bases between the two ends. There are 12 residues in the CDR3. The germline CDR1 and CDR2 sequences are SGHTA and FQGTGA. The CDR3 is CASSPGADTQYF. The CDR3 DNA reads TGTGCCAGCAGCCCAGGGGCAGATACGCAGTATTTT.

This clone is a singleton in its sample. The J gene is TRBJ1-2, the V gene TRBV7-2; tentatively, D is TRBD1 (6 bases). The CDR3 runs to 15 residues. V lost 4 bases and J 9 bases, leaving 21 bases between the germline ends. Germline V gene lookup returns CDR1 SGHTA and CDR2 FQGNSA. The CDR3 sequence is CASSSHAGTSLSYTF. The CDR3 bases are TGTGCCAGCAGCTCACACGCCGGGACAAGCCTCAGCTACACCTTC.

This chain connects TRBV2 to TRBJ1-2, with D uncertain. The V and J ends lost 4 bases and 8 bases respectively, with 17 bases between them. CDR1 is SNHLY and CDR2 is FYNNEI in the germline V gene. The CDR3 sequence is 14 residues long. The CDR3 is CASSVLLLTEGYTF. In nucleotides, the CDR3 is TGTGCCAGCAGTGTATTACTTTTAACTGAGGGCTACACCTTC.